The source of this TCR beta chain is a study of long-term antiretroviral therapy in people with HIV. The overall study: By about a decade, the earliest samples predate the 2015 immediate-ART recommendation.

Germline values: CDR1 MDHEN, CDR2 SYDVKM. This CDR3 is built from 19 residues. V dropped 7 bases and J dropped 1; count of bases not matched to a gene: 20. Study-level findings and limits: Information pertaining to ART adherence, viral resistance or therapeutic modifications was not obtained. Controls had broader CDR3 length ranges than HIV repertoires did. Diversity remained lower than transplant donor controls, even though it increased after ART.

Comment on this clone: Its antigen is unknown.

The authors ran the immunoSEQ assay, v3.0, at survey level. Sequencing used immunoSEQ multiplex PCR; TCRdb keeps in-frame clones, though not all of them. In the table there are about 29,000 clones, roughly 88% of which are singletons. The chain is built from TRBV28 and TRBJ1-1; TRBD1 agrees at 8 bases. Sequenced here: unsorted PBMCs, sampled 0.5 years after starting antiretroviral therapy. The source of this sequence is a woman between 18 and 29 years old with HIV. CDR3 DNA sequence: TGTGCCAGCATCCTTCAGGGGGGGACAGGTGCTTGGCGGAACACTGAAGCTTTCTTT. Protein product: CASILQGGTGAWRNTEAFF.